This T cell receptor (beta chain) comes out of a study of control samples from healthy donors and cancer patients. V lost 0 bases to trimming and J lost 4 bases, with 9 bases between them. Germline CDR1 and CDR2: LGHNA and YNFKEQ. The CDR3 consists of 14 residues. Libraries were prepared by immunoSEQ multiplex PCR; TCRdb keeps only in-frame clonotypes and omits some of them. The sample yields about 120,000 clones, around 90% seen once. The chain is built from TRBV4-2 and TRBJ1-1; D call uncertain. Sequenced input: blood. The clonotype originates from a man aged 40-55 years in good health. The CDR3 sequence: CASSQDRGSTEAFF. The DNA of the CDR3 is TGTGCCAGCAGCCAAGATCGGGGATCCACTGAAGCTTTCTTT.